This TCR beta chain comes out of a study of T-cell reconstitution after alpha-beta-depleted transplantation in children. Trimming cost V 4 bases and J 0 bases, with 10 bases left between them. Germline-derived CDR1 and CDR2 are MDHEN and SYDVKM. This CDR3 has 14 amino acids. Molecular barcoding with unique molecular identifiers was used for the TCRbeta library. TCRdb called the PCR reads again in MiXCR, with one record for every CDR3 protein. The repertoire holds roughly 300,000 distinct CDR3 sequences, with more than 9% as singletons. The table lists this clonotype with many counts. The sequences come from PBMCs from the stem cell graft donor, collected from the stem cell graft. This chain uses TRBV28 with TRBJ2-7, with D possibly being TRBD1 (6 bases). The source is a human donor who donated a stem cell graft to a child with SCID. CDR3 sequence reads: CASSSGQSSYEQYF. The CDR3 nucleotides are TGTGCCAGCAGTTCCGGACAGAGCTCCTACGAGCAGTACTTC.